Following are 5 T cell receptor beta chains from one sample sequenced in a study of technical replicates of blood from a handful of donors. The method was immunoSEQ multiplex PCR; TCRdb's version includes in-frame clones alone and lacks a portion of them. The table lists about 74,000 clones, approximately 95% of them singletons. The specimen sequenced was T cells isolated from PBMCs. These receptors were taken from a human donor in good health.

This clone has only one observation. The CDR3 sequence: CASSLGQGPLHF. The CDR3 bases are TGCGCCAGCAGCCTCGGACAGGGACCCCTCCACTTT. The V and J genes are TRBV5-1 and TRBJ1-6; 8 positions match TRBD1. The CDR3 consists of 12 residues. With V trimmed by 4 bases and J by 12 bases, 3 bases remained unmatched. Germline CDR1 and CDR2: SGHRS and YFSETQ.

The chain employs TRBV6-5 and TRBJ2-7; D may be TRBD2 (5 bases). Germline CDR1 is MNHEY and CDR2 is SVGAGI. Between the trimmed V and J ends, which lost 8 bases and 8 bases, there was a span of 25 bases. The CDR3 is made up of 15 amino acids. CDR3 DNA sequence: TGTGCCAGCGGCCCGTCACCCCACCTAGCATTCCAGCAGTACTTC. It codes for CASGPSPHLAFQQYF.

This clone was detected once. The chain combines TRBV28 with TRBJ2-7; 7 nucleotides match TRBD2. The CDR3 runs 15 residues. V trimming: 3 bases; J trimming: 0 bases; junction bases outside the gene matches: 5. Germline V CDR1 and CDR2: MDHEN, SYDVKM. The CDR3 loop is CASSLVGLSSYEQYF. The CDR3 DNA follows: TGTGCCAGCAGTTTGGTGGGACTAAGCTCCTACGAGCAGTACTTC.

The chain joins TRBV28 to TRBJ2-1, with TRBD1 matching 7 bases. Germline trimming cut 8 bases from V and 2 bases from J; bases unmatched to any gene: 9. CDR1 MDHEN and CDR2 SYDVKM come from the germline V gene. The CDR3 loop spans 15 amino acids. The CDR3 protein is CASRDSRDPYNEQFF. DNA of the CDR3: TGTGCCAGCCGGGACAGTCGAGATCCCTACAATGAGCAGTTCTTC.

The genes are TRBV9 and TRBJ2-3, with 8 bases that match TRBD2. Trimming removed 0 bases from V and 4 bases from J; junction bases left unmatched: 7. CDR3 length: 16 amino acids. Germline V gene data show CDR1 as SGDLS and CDR2 as YYNGEE. The CDR3 DNA sequence: TGTGCCAGCAGCGTAGCAGGGGCGGGGGGAGCAGATACGCAGTATTTT. Translation: CASSVAGAGGADTQYF.